The clone carrying this T cell receptor (beta chain) was counted once. These data belong to a study of blood T cell repertoires in COVID-19. On the study more broadly: COVID-19 samples from acute and convalescent phases originated in the United States, Italy and Spain.

There are 9 residues in the CDR3. Per germline, CDR1 GTSNPN and CDR2 SVGIG (reference sequence). The V gene lost 7 bases and the J gene lost 3 bases, with 3 bases spanning the gap. The data were produced by immunoSEQ multiplex PCR, yet TCRdb's version contains in-frame clones alone and is incomplete. The data show around 150,000 clones, over 75% seen once. J is TRBJ1-2 and V is TRBV30; D is unresolved. Sample: PBMCs or T cells enriched from blood (not recorded which). This clonotype was sampled from a woman between 45 and 65 years old who had recovered from COVID-19. The CDR3 loop is CASDYGYTF. The DNA of the CDR3 is TGTGCCTCGGACTATGGCTACACCTTC.